This passage covers 13 T cell receptor beta chains from one sample sequenced in a study of molecular identifiers for immune sequencing clone quantification (dated by TCRdb to 2016 to 2019). Library method: PCR. These reads were obtained on a NextSeq 500. TCRdb applied fastp at Q25 and MiXCR to the public reads, then kept only in-frame beta chains. Rows merge per CDR3 protein into single entries with the most common DNA and genes. The sample includes approximately 550,000 distinct CDR3 sequences, with around 25% observed a single time. The ten most abundant clones make up 0.76% of the sample. Sequenced: naive CD8+ T cells from blood, with Jurkat cell RNA spiked in. The cell subset or site label for this specimen denotes: FACS-sorted CD8+CD4-CCR7+CD45RA+ naive T cells. These receptors were taken from a human donor in good health. Some libraries in this study had Jurkat cell RNA spiked in.

This clonotype came up many times. The CDR3 reads CASSAGQGNLQPQHF. CDR3 nucleotide sequence: TGTGCCAGCAGCGCCGGACAGGGCAATCTTCAGCCCCAGCATTTT. J is TRBJ1-5 and V is TRBV9; 8 nucleotides align to TRBD1. V dropped 3 bases and J dropped 6; count of bases not matched to a gene: 8. Germline assignment: CDR1 SGDLS and CDR2 YYNGEE. The CDR3 loop spans 15 amino acids.

This clonotype was seen repeatedly, ten times or more. CDR3 sequence reads: CASIQGMGTDTQYF. The CDR3 nucleotides read TGTGCCAGCATCCAGGGGATGGGCACAGATACGCAGTATTTT. The genes are TRBV6-1 and TRBJ2-3; possible D gene TRBD1, 6 bases. This CDR3 contains 14 residues. Between the trimmed V and J ends, which lost 7 bases and 1 base, there was a span of 12 bases. The germline V gene encodes CDR1 MNHNS and CDR2 SASEGT.

At least ten counts were recorded for this clonotype. The chain carries TRBV7-9 and TRBJ1-1, with 7 nucleotides matching TRBD1. The V segment lost 5 bases and the J segment 5 bases; nucleotides outside the gene matches: 8. The germline gives CDR1 SEHNR, CDR2 FQNEAQ (reference sequence). This CDR3 has 14 amino acids. CDR3 sequence reads: CASSAGGQRTEAFF. The CDR3 DNA sequence: TGTGCCAGCAGCGCAGGGGGGCAGCGTACTGAAGCTTTCTTT.

The chain combines TRBV6-5 with TRBJ1-4; no firm D call. V lost 6 bases and J lost 1, with 12 bases in between. The CDR3 is 15 residues long. Germline V gene data show CDR1 as MNHEY and CDR2 as SVGAGI. The CDR3 reads CASRLRSVTNEKLFF. The CDR3 nucleotides are TGTGCCAGCAGACTCCGTTCTGTAACTAATGAAAAACTGTTTTTT.

Of note for this clonotype: A much bigger clone sits one base away, suggesting this may be a read error. The chain joins TRBV7-2 to TRBJ2-6; unclear D gene. The CDR3 loop spans 13 amino acids. The germline gives CDR1 SGHTA, CDR2 FQGNSA. The CDR3 reads CAGSLPGANVLTF. The CDR3 bases are TGTGCCGGCAGCTTACCTGGGGCCAACGTCCTGACTTTC.

In its sample, this clonotype was seen a few times. The V gene is TRBV4-3, the J gene TRBJ1-1, with D possibly being TRBD1 (6 bases). The V gene lost 0 bases and the J gene lost 4 bases, with 9 bases spanning the gap. The CDR3 length is 14 residues. Germline CDR1 is LGHNA and CDR2 is YSLEER. CDR3 residues: CASSQDRGVTEAFF. CDR3 in DNA: TGCGCCAGCAGCCAAGACAGGGGAGTCACTGAAGCTTTCTTT.

The gene calls are TRBV5-1 and TRBJ1-1; the D gene is possibly TRBD1 (5 bases). Germline loops: CDR1 SGHRS, CDR2 YFSETQ. The CDR3 contains 13 residues. Trimming removed 0 bases at V and 7 bases at J, with 10 bases between. The CDR3 DNA is TGCGCCAGCAGCTTGGTGGGGGGGGGTGAAGCTTTCTTT. This sequence encodes CASSLVGGGEAFF. Using reference TRBV5-1 and TRBJ1-1 for the parts outside the CDR3, the full variable domain is KAGVTQTPRYLIKTRGQQVTLSCSPISGHRSVSWYQQTPGQGLQFLFEYFSETQRNKGNFPGRFSGRQFSNSRSEMNVSTLELGDSALYLCASSLVGGGEAFFGQGTRLTVV.

The chain links TRBV24-1 to TRBJ1-5; no reliable D call. Between the trimmed V and J ends, which lost 9 bases and 4 bases, there was a span of 12 bases. The CDR3 has 13 amino acids. CDR1 and CDR2 (germline): KGHDR, SFDVKD. CDR3 sequence (DNA): TGTGCCACCCGCGTTGGACGTAATCAGCCCCAGCATTTT. Encoded protein: CATRVGRNQPQHF.

This clonotype was seen a few times. The rearrangement links TRBV6-5 to TRBJ2-7; D possibly uses TRBD1 or TRBD2 (5 bases each). Germline-derived CDR1 and CDR2 are MNHEY and SVGAGI. The ends were cut back, 0 bases at V and 2 bases at J, with 14 bases in the middle. The length of the CDR3 is 16 residues. The CDR3 region is CASSYSAGTRTYEQYF. The CDR3 nucleotides are TGTGCCAGCAGTTACTCGGCTGGGACGCGGACCTACGAGCAGTACTTC.

This clonotype was observed a handful of times. The V call is TRBV6-2 or TRBV6-3, the J call TRBJ2-7; the D is unclear. Trimming stripped 4 bases from V and 1 base from J, with 8 bases between. The germline V gene encodes CDR1 MNHEY and CDR2 SVGEGT. This CDR3 contains 13 residues. CDR3 nucleotide sequence: TGTGCCAGCAGTTTTGGCGAATCCTACGAGCAGTACTTC. Its protein product is CASSFGESYEQYF.

This clonotype was counted many times. This chain joins TRBV20-1 and TRBJ2-4; D may be TRBD1 (5 bases). CDR3 length: 13 amino acids. The germline V gene has CDR1 DFQATT and CDR2 SNEGSKA (reference sequence). The V and J ends lost 5 bases and 6 bases respectively, with 14 bases between them. CDR3 DNA sequence: TGCAGTGCTCGGACACCTACGGGAAACATTCAGTACTTC. Translation gives CSARTPTGNIQYF.

This clonotype appeared a few times. This chain joins TRBV30 and TRBJ2-5, with 7 bases aligning to TRBD2. V trimming: 3 bases; J trimming: 4 bases; junction bases outside the gene matches: 11. The CDR3 is 15 residues long. Per germline, CDR1 GTSNPN and CDR2 SVGIG (reference sequence). The DNA of the CDR3 is TGTGCCTGGAGCCATGGAGCGGGGTCTATAGAGACCCAGTACTTC. This translates into CAWSHGAGSIETQYF. Filled out from reference TRBV30 and TRBJ2-5, the complete variable domain reads SQTIHQWPATLVQPVGSPLSLECTVEGTSNPNLYWYRQAAGRGLQLLFYSVGIGQISSEVPQNLSASRPQDRQFILSSKKLLLSDSGFYLCAWSHGAGSIETQYFGPGTRLLVL.

This clonotype appeared many times. The chain employs TRBV12-3 or TRBV12-4 and TRBJ1-3; 8 nucleotides align to TRBD1. There are 13 residues in the CDR3. V lost 6 bases and J lost 8; bases outside the gene matches: 6. CDR3 DNA: TGTGCCAGCAGCCCCGGACAGGGAGACACCATATATTTT. Protein sequence: CASSPGQGDTIYF.